These 4 T cell receptor beta chains were sequenced from one sample in a study of blood T cells in healthy people across ages. Alongside a J-beta primer mix, a sample-barcoded 5' primer served in a second PCR lasting about 7 to 11 cycles. In TCRdb, the 5' RACE reads were re-called with MiXCR into one record per CDR3 protein. The data contain approximately 670,000 distinct CDR3 sequences, 40% to 50% of them singletons. Specimen: blood. The receptors come from a man aged 80 or over in good health.

The chain joins TRBV20-1 to TRBJ2-5, with 10 bases lining up with TRBD2. The CDR3 length is 17 residues. CDR1 is DFQATT and CDR2 is SNEGSKA in the germline V gene (reference sequence). The trim removed 0 bases at V and 4 bases at J, leaving 11 bases unmatched. CDR3 sequence reads: CSARDFLTSGQVETQYF. CDR3 nucleotides: TGCAGTGCTAGAGATTTCCTGACTAGCGGGCAGGTAGAGACCCAGTACTTC.

V gene TRBV4-3 combines with J gene TRBJ2-1; 7 bases match TRBD1. The germline V gene encodes CDR1 LGHNA and CDR2 YSLEER. The CDR3 totals 17 residues. V lost 0 bases to trimming and J lost 4 bases; unmatched junction nucleotides: 9. CDR3 region: CASSQDTMGQIYNEQFF. The DNA for the CDR3 is TGCGCCAGCAGCCAAGATACTATGGGACAGATATACAATGAGCAGTTCTTC.

This clonotype was counted only a few times. The chain recombines TRBV20-1 with TRBJ2-5; 11 nucleotides line up with TRBD2. The CDR3 sequence is 16 residues long. Germline CDR1 reads DFQATT; CDR2 reads SNEGSKA (reference sequence). V dropped 0 bases and J dropped 11; count of bases not matched to a gene: 14. CDR3 DNA: TGCAGTGCTAGAGATCCCTTAGCGGGGGGGGGAAATGAGCAGTACTTC. It yields the protein CSARDPLAGGGNEQYF.

In its sample, this clonotype was seen a few times. The chain uses TRBV29-1 and TRBJ2-1, with TRBD2 identical over 11 bases. CDR1 and CDR2 (germline): SQVTM, ANQGSEA. Trimming at V came to 2 bases and at J to 8 bases, leaving 5 bases not matched to a gene. The CDR3 totals 14 residues. CDR3 loop: CSVETSGGAYEQFF. The CDR3 DNA reads TGCAGCGTTGAAACTAGCGGGGGAGCCTATGAGCAGTTCTTC.